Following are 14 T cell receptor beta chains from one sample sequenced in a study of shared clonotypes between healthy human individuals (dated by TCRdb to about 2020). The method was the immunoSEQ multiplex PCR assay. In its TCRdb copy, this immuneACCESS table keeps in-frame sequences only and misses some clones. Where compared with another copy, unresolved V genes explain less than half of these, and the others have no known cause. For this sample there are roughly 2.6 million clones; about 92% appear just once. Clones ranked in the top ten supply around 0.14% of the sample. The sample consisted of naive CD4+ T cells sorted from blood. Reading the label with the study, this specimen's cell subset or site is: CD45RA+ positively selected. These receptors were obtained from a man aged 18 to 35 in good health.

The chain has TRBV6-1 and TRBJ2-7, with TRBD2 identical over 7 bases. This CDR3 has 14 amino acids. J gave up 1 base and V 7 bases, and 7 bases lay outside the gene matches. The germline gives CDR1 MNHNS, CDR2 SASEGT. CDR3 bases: TGTGCCAGCATCCGGGGAGGGGTGTCCTACGAGCAGTACTTC. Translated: CASIRGGVSYEQYF.

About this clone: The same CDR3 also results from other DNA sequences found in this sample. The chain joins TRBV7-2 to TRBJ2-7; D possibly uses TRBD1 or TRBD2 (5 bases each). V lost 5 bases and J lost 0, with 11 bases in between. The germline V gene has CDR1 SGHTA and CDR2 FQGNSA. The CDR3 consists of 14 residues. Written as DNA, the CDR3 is TGTGCCAGCAGCCCGGGACCAAGCTCCTACGAGCAGTACTTC. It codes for CASSPGPSSYEQYF.

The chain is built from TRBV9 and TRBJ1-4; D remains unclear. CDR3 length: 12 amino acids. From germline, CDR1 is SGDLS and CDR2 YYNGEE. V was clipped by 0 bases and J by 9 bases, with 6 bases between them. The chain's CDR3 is CASSVDTQKLFF. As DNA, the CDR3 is TGTGCCAGCAGCGTAGACACTCAAAAACTGTTTTTT.

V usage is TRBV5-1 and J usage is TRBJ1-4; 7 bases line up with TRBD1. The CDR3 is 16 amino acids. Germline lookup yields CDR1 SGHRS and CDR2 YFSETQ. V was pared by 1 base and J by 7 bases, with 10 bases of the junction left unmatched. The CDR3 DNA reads TGCGCCAGCAGCTTGAAAGGGGGCTCCTCTAGTGAAAAACTGTTTTTT. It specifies CASSLKGGSSSEKLFF.

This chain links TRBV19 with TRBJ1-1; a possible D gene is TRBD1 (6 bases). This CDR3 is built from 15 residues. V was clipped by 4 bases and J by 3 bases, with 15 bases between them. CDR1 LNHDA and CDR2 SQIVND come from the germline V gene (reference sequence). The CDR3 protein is CASSTGQTSYTEAFF. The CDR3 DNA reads TGTGCCAGTAGTACCGGACAGACGAGTTACACTGAAGCTTTCTTT. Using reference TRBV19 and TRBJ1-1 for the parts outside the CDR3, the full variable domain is DGGITQSPKYLFRKEGQNVTLSCEQNLNHDAMYWYRQDPGQGLRLIYYSQIVNDFQKGDIAEGYSVSREKKESFPLTVTSAQKNPTAFYLCASSTGQTSYTEAFFGQGTRLTVV.

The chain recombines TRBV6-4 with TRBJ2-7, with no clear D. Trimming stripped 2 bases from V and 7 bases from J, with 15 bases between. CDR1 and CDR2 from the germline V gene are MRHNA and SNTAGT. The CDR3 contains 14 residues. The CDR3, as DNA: TGTGCCAGCAGTGACCCCCCAAACTGGCGGGAGCAGTACTTC. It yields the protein CASSDPPNWREQYF.

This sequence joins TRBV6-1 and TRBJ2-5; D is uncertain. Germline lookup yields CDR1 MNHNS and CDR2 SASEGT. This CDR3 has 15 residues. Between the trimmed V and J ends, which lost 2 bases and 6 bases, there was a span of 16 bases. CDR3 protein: CASSESRTRLKTQYF. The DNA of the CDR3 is TGTGCCAGCAGTGAATCCCGGACCAGATTAAAGACCCAGTACTTC.

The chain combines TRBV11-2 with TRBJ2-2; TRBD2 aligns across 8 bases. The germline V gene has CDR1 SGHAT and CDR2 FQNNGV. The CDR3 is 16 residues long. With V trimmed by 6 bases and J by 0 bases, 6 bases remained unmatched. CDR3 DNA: TGTGCCAGCAGTACGACTAGCGATTCGAACACCGGGGAGCTGTTTTTT. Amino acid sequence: CASSTTSDSNTGELFF.

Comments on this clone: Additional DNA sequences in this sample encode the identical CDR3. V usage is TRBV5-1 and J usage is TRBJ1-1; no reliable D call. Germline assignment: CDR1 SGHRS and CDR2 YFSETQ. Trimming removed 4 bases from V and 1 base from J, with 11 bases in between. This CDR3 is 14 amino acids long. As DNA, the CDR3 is TGCGCCAGCAGCCCCGGAGGGAGGAACACTGAAGCTTTCTTT. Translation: CASSPGGRNTEAFF.

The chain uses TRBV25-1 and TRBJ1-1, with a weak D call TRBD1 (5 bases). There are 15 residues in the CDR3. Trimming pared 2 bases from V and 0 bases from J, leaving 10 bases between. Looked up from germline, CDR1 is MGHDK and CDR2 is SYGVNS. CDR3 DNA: TGTGCCAGCAGTGAAGCAGGGAGTGTGAACACTGAAGCTTTCTTT. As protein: CASSEAGSVNTEAFF.

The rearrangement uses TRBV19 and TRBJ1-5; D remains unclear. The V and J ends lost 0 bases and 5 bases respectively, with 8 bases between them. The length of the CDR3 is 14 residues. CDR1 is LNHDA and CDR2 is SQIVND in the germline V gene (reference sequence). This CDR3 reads CASSIDPVYQPQHF. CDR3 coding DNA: TGTGCCAGTAGTATAGATCCCGTTTATCAGCCCCAGCATTTT.

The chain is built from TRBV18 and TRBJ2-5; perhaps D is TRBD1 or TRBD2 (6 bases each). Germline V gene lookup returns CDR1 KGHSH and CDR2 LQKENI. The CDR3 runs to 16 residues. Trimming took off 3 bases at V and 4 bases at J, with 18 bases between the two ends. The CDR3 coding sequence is TGTGCCAGCTCACCTTCAAGCTTACAGGGAGGAGAGACCCAGTACTTC. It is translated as CASSPSSLQGGETQYF.

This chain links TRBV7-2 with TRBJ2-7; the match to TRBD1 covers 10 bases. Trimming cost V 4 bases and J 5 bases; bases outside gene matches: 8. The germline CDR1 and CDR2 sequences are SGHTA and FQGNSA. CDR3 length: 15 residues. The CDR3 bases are TGTGCCAGCAGCTCAAGGGGACAGGGGATAGACGAGCAGTACTTC. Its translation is CASSSRGQGIDEQYF. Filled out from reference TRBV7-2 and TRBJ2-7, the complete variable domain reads GAGVSQSPSNKVTEKGKDVELRCDPISGHTALYWYRQSLGQGLEFLIYFQGNSAPDKSGLPSDRFSAERTGGSVSTLTIQRTQQEDSAVYLCASSSRGQGIDEQYFGPGTRLTVT.

The CDR3 DNA follows: TGTGCCAGCTCACTATCAGGGAATTTTATTCAGCCCCAGCATTTT. Protein: CASSLSGNFIQPQHF. The V gene is TRBV18, the J gene TRBJ1-5; a possible D gene is TRBD1 (5 bases). Trimming removed 4 bases from V and 6 bases from J, with 16 bases in between. Germline values: CDR1 KGHSH, CDR2 LQKENI. The CDR3 is made up of 15 amino acids.